Listed below are T cell receptor beta chains from one sample, sequenced in a study of T-cell reconstitution after alpha-beta-depleted transplantation in children. TCRdb fed the PCR reads into MiXCR, producing one record per CDR3 protein. The repertoire holds 200,000 to 300,000 distinct CDR3 sequences, roughly 25% seen once, with 2% to 3% in the top ten. The sequences come from PBMCs, collected before TCRalphabeta/CD19-depleted stem cell transplant. The receptors here all came from a girl aged 2-15 years with Fanconi anemia, due to receive a stem cell transplant. Both conserved end residues are part of each CDR3. D genes are given only for firm matches. Expanded clones get a size class; other rows say once, few or many, or leave the size out.

D gene: -
J gene: TRBJ1-1
V gene: TRBV7-2
clone size: -
CDR3 DNA: TGTGCCAGCAGCCTGGACAGTCCCGAAGCTTTCTTT
CDR3 protein: CASSLDSPEAFF

D gene: -
J gene: TRBJ2-1
V gene: TRBV20-1
clone size: many
CDR3 DNA: TGCAGTGCTCACACGAGACGGAGGGCCTACAATGAGCAGTTCTTC
CDR3 protein: CSAHTRRRAYNEQFF

D gene: TRBD1
J gene: TRBJ1-2
V gene: TRBV7-9
clone size: few
CDR3 DNA: TGTGCCAGCAGCCCTCGACAGGGGTATGGCTACACCTTC
CDR3 protein: CASSPRQGYGYTF

D gene: -
J gene: TRBJ1-2
V gene: TRBV20-1
clone size: many
CDR3 DNA: TGCAGTATCCCAACTGGCTACACCTTC
CDR3 protein: CSIPTGYTF

D gene: TRBD2
J gene: TRBJ2-1
V gene: TRBV4-2
clone size: many
CDR3 DNA: TGTGCCAGCAGCCAACATAGCGGGGCTGAGCAGTTCTTC
CDR3 protein: CASSQHSGAEQFF

D gene: -
J gene: TRBJ2-3
V gene: TRBV11-2
clone size: once
CDR3 DNA: TGTGCCAGCAGCCAATACCTATTAGATACGCAGTATTTT
CDR3 protein: CASSQYLLDTQYF

D gene: TRBD1
J gene: TRBJ1-1
V gene: TRBV29-1
clone size: many
CDR3 DNA: TGCAGCGTTGAAGGCCAAAGGGGGCGGAACACTGAAGCTTTCTTT
CDR3 protein: CSVEGQRGRNTEAFF

D gene: TRBD1
J gene: TRBJ2-1
V gene: TRBV24-1
clone size: few
CDR3 DNA: TGTGCCACCAGTGACCACAGGGGGCGGTATGAGCAGTTCTTC
CDR3 protein: CATSDHRGRYEQFF

D gene: -
J gene: TRBJ1-5
V gene: TRBV5-1
clone size: -
CDR3 DNA: TGCGCCAGCAGCTTACAGGGCGGGCAGCCCCAGCATTTT
CDR3 protein: CASSLQGGQPQHF

D gene: TRBD1
J gene: TRBJ1-5
V gene: TRBV20-1
clone size: many
CDR3 DNA: TGCAGTGCTACTGGACAGGGGGAGAGTCAGCCCCAGCATTTT
CDR3 protein: CSATGQGESQPQHF

D gene: -
J gene: TRBJ2-5
V gene: TRBV13
clone size: many
CDR3 DNA: TGTGCCAGCAGCTTACGGTTGGTCAACAGGACCCAGTACTTC
CDR3 protein: CASSLRLVNRTQYF

D gene: TRBD1
J gene: TRBJ1-4
V gene: TRBV28
clone size: few
CDR3 DNA: TGTGCCAGCAGGGACAGGGGATTAGAAAAACTGTTTTTT
CDR3 protein: CASRDRGLEKLFF

D gene: -
J gene: TRBJ2-7
V gene: TRBV12-3/TRBV12-4
clone size: many
CDR3 DNA: TGTGCCAGCAGTTTAGCTAGGAACTACGAGCAGTACTTC
CDR3 protein: CASSLARNYEQYF

D gene: -
J gene: TRBJ2-7
V gene: TRBV20-1
clone size: many
CDR3 DNA: TGCAGTGCCAAACGGGGTCCCTACGAGCAGTACTTC
CDR3 protein: CSAKRGPYEQYF

D gene: -
J gene: TRBJ2-2
V gene: TRBV10-3
clone size: many
CDR3 DNA: TGTGCCATCAGACTAGCCGGGGAGCTGTTTTTT
CDR3 protein: CAIRLAGELFF

D gene: TRBD2
J gene: TRBJ2-3
V gene: TRBV13
clone size: -
CDR3 DNA: TGTGCCAGCAGCCCTGGACTAGCGGAGGAGGGAGATACGCAGTATTTT
CDR3 protein: CASSPGLAEEGDTQYF

D gene: TRBD2
J gene: TRBJ2-1
V gene: TRBV18
clone size: -
CDR3 DNA: TGTGCCAGCTTCCGACTAGCGGGAGACTGGGATGAGCAGTTCTTC
CDR3 protein: CASFRLAGDWDEQFF

D gene: -
J gene: TRBJ2-5
V gene: TRBV15
clone size: many
CDR3 DNA: TGTGCCACCAGCAGAGATTCACTAGCCCAAGAGACCCAGTACTTC
CDR3 protein: CATSRDSLAQETQYF

D gene: -
J gene: TRBJ2-7
V gene: TRBV12-3/TRBV12-4
clone size: few
CDR3 DNA: TGTGCCAGCAGTGATGCAGGGGACGAGCAGTACTTC
CDR3 protein: CASSDAGDEQYF

D gene: -
J gene: TRBJ2-7
V gene: TRBV12-3/TRBV12-4
clone size: -
CDR3 DNA: TGTGCCAGCAGTTTAGCTGGCAAAAGACTAGGCGAGCAGTACTTC
CDR3 protein: CASSLAGKRLGEQYF

D gene: TRBD1
J gene: TRBJ2-5
V gene: TRBV15
clone size: -
CDR3 DNA: TGTGCCACCAGCGGAAGACAGGGGGCCGGGCAAGAGACCCAGTACTTC
CDR3 protein: CATSGRQGAGQETQYF

D gene: TRBD2
J gene: TRBJ2-1
V gene: TRBV2
clone size: many
CDR3 DNA: TGTGCCAGCAGTAGACTAGCGGGACAATACAATGAGCAGTTCTTC
CDR3 protein: CASSRLAGQYNEQFF

D gene: TRBD2
J gene: TRBJ2-7
V gene: TRBV9
clone size: many
CDR3 DNA: TGTGCCAGCAGCGTAGGATCTAGCGGGAGTCTCTACGAGCAGTACTTC
CDR3 protein: CASSVGSSGSLYEQYF

D gene: -
J gene: TRBJ1-2
V gene: TRBV29-1
clone size: many
CDR3 DNA: TGCAGCGTTGTATGGGGGGAAGATGGCTACACCTTC
CDR3 protein: CSVVWGEDGYTF

D gene: -
J gene: TRBJ2-7
V gene: TRBV20-1
clone size: -
CDR3 DNA: TGCAGTGCTAGAGATCACGAAGGGGCCTACGAGCAGTACTTC
CDR3 protein: CSARDHEGAYEQYF

D gene: -
J gene: TRBJ2-1
V gene: TRBV20-1
clone size: many
CDR3 DNA: TGCAGTGCTGCCGGGACTTCTTCCTTTACCGCTTCCTACAATGAGCAGTTCTTC
CDR3 protein: CSAAGTSSFTASYNEQFF

D gene: -
J gene: TRBJ1-4
V gene: TRBV20-1
clone size: many
CDR3 DNA: TGCAGTGCCCAATCATTCAGGGTCGGGGAAAAACTGTTTTTT
CDR3 protein: CSAQSFRVGEKLFF

D gene: TRBD2
J gene: TRBJ2-1
V gene: TRBV29-1
clone size: few
CDR3 DNA: TGCAGCGTGTCTAGCGGGAGTGGGTTCAATGAGCAGTTCTTC
CDR3 protein: CSVSSGSGFNEQFF

D gene: -
J gene: TRBJ2-2
V gene: TRBV7-9
clone size: -
CDR3 DNA: TGTGCCAGCAGCTTGCCCCGGACTGGAGGGACCGGGGAGCTGTTTTTT
CDR3 protein: CASSLPRTGGTGELFF

D gene: TRBD2
J gene: TRBJ2-2
V gene: TRBV7-2
clone size: many
CDR3 DNA: TGTGCCAGCAGCTTGAGGGGACTAGATAACACCGGGGAGCTGTTTTTT
CDR3 protein: CASSLRGLDNTGELFF

D gene: TRBD2
J gene: TRBJ2-7
V gene: TRBV6-1
clone size: few
CDR3 DNA: TGTGCCAGCAGTGATCCTAGCGGATTAACCTACGAGCAGTACTTC
CDR3 protein: CASSDPSGLTYEQYF

D gene: TRBD2
J gene: TRBJ2-3
V gene: TRBV29-1
clone size: many
CDR3 DNA: TGCAGCGTTGGGGGGGGAGTTCTCACAGATACGCAGTATTTT
CDR3 protein: CSVGGGVLTDTQYF

D gene: TRBD2
J gene: TRBJ2-3
V gene: TRBV20-1
clone size: -
CDR3 DNA: TGCAGTGCGAAGGAGGGCAGCGGGGGCACAGATACGCAGTATTTT
CDR3 protein: CSAKEGSGGTDTQYF

D gene: -
J gene: TRBJ2-7
V gene: TRBV21-1
clone size: -
CDR3 DNA: TGTGCCAGCAGCAAACAACTAGCGGGGGGACCGTGGGAGCAGTACTTC
CDR3 protein: CASSKQLAGGPWEQYF

D gene: TRBD2
J gene: TRBJ2-1
V gene: TRBV29-1
clone size: few
CDR3 DNA: TGCAGCGTTCAAATTACTAGCGGCGATACCTACAATGAGCAGTTCTTC
CDR3 protein: CSVQITSGDTYNEQFF

D gene: -
J gene: TRBJ2-6
V gene: TRBV20-1
clone size: few
CDR3 DNA: TGCAGTGCTAGTCGGGTTCCCTCTGGGGCCAACGTCCTGACTTTC
CDR3 protein: CSASRVPSGANVLTF

D gene: -
J gene: TRBJ1-1
V gene: TRBV29-1
clone size: -
CDR3 DNA: TGCAGCGTTGCCGGACATTTGCGGAACACTGAAGCTTTCTTT
CDR3 protein: CSVAGHLRNTEAFF

D gene: -
J gene: TRBJ1-6
V gene: TRBV15
clone size: -
CDR3 DNA: TGTGCCACCAGCAGAGGTGGCGGGACCATCCCTCGTTCCCTCCACTTT
CDR3 protein: CATSRGGGTIPRSLHF

D gene: -
J gene: TRBJ2-1
V gene: TRBV29-1
clone size: -
CDR3 DNA: TGCAGCGTTGAATTCTGGGGGCGGGGTTCAAATGAGCAGTTCTTC
CDR3 protein: CSVEFWGRGSNEQFF

D gene: TRBD1
J gene: TRBJ2-7
V gene: TRBV28
clone size: many
CDR3 DNA: TGTGCCAGCAGCCGCAACAGGGGACCCTACGAGCAGTACTTC
CDR3 protein: CASSRNRGPYEQYF

D gene: TRBD2
J gene: TRBJ2-1
V gene: TRBV6-2/TRBV6-3
clone size: few
CDR3 DNA: TGTGCCAGCAGTCCTAGCGGGGGGCCCGGGAATGAGCAGTTCTTC
CDR3 protein: CASSPSGGPGNEQFF